Here is one T cell receptor beta chain with its context. No antigen is known for it. No per-base quality is available; no much larger clone lies one base away. The germline V gene supplies CDR1 MNHNS and CDR2 SASEGT. V is trimmed back by 1 base and J by 0 bases, and the junction contains 10 bases that no gene match accounts for. The CDR3 runs 19 amino acids, cysteine and phenylalanine included. Only the CDR3 region is kept as DNA, spanning 57 bases read in frame from base 1. The sample comes from a study of blood T cell repertoires in COVID-19 (dated by TCRdb to the early 2020s). Study-wide context: Samples covering the acute and convalescent phases of COVID-19 were provided by collaborators in the United States, Italy and Spain. The repertoires were made available in a free public database intended to serve as a resource for research on the immune response to SARS-CoV-2. The prospective study material was composed of cDNA or gDNA derived from T cells, B-cell-depleted T cells, or PBMCs. Where available, HLA class I and class II types were obtained from metadata supplied by the sample provider rather than from assay-based typing. The sample metadata nearly always contained a de-identified subject ID, COVID-19 status, age in years and sex. The samples were drawn from two sources: the first 160 participants of the ongoing ImmuneRACE study, and 1,000 to 1,500 subjects contributed by 6 global collaborators. Subjects who had been exposed to COVID-19, were actively infected with it, or had recovered from it provided the deeply sampled blood TCRbeta repertoires that made up the dataset.

Collaborating institutions collected whole blood in K2EDTA tubes following their own protocols. For TCRbeta analysis, collaborators shipped samples in one of three forms: frozen whole blood, isolated PBMCs, or DNA extracted from either of those sample types. TCRbeta CDR3 regions were amplified from genomic DNA using the immunoSEQ Assay, a bias-controlled multiplex PCR. On the authors' methods: The number of nucleated cells in each sample was estimated by amplification of reference gene primers within the assay. To quantify the absolute abundance of each unique TCRbeta CDR3 rearrangement, sequence reads were collapsed and filtered. For each sample, productive Simpson clonality was calculated by taking the square root of Simpson's diversity index across productive rearrangements. Entries here come from immuneACCESS through TCRdb and include only in-frame sequences with V and J called. Some clones fail to appear in such tables; in the studies checked, an unresolved V gene covers under half of the shortfall, and the cause of the remainder is unknown. V, J and clone size reflect that table, while D and trimming were determined from the DNA. The sample table lists about 120,000 clones, approximately 90% of them with a count of one. The ten largest clones represent approximately 7.7% of the sample.

What the study reported, not specific to this receptor: The amount of clinical and demographic metadata varied by source and participant and was provided uncurated.

Sample: peripheral blood. The clonotype was recovered from a human donor in a cohort sampled during active COVID-19. The V and J segments used are TRBV6-1 and TRBJ1-5, with TRBD1 matching 9 junction bases. The nucleotide sequence reads as follows: TGTGCCAGCAGTGAAGAACCGGGACAGGGCCTGGGTAGCAATCAGCCCCAGCATTTT. Its protein reads: CASSEEPGQGLGSNQPQHF.